This entry is about one TCR beta chain. Antigen specificity is unknown. Total RNA was extracted at no less than 6 micrograms per sample. This record comes from a study of blood T cells in healthy people across ages. Study results and limitations: Possibly, changes in expanded clonotypes were confounded because donor CMV status was unknown. Higher diversity and more naive CD4+ cells were features of long-lived donors, compared to aged donors.

The J segment lost 1 base and the V segment lost 2 bases, leaving 0 bases of the junction unmatched. This CDR3 is built from 15 residues. CDR1 and CDR2 from the germline V gene are ENHRY and SYGVKD. Next came a second PCR, run for about 7 to 12 cycles, which used a sample-barcoded 5' primer along with a J-beta primer mix. TCRdb itself ran the 5' RACE reads through MiXCR, one entry per CDR3 protein. The sample carries more than 700,000 distinct CDR3 sequences, roughly 53% recorded once. The chain recombines TRBV10-3 with TRBJ2-7, with 12 nucleotides matching TRBD2. The sample comprised blood. This clonotype was obtained from a man of 80 years or more in good health. CDR3 DNA: TGTGCCATCAGTGAGGGACTAGCGGGATCCTACGAGCAGTACTTC. It is translated as CAISEGLAGSYEQYF.